This TCR beta chain was sequenced during a study of T cell repertoires in ileal Crohn's disease. Turning to the study itself: The M6 sample came from neoterminal ileum during colonoscopy after surgery. Whole-study results and caveats: Postoperative endoscopy occurred within one year, median around 6.5 months. Endoscopic recurrence occurred in every patient whose clonality exceeded 26.8%.

Time point reported: neoterminal ileum biopsy at postoperative endoscopy, about 6 months after surgery. About this clone itself: Its target is not known. This specimen includes other DNA sequences encoding the same CDR3.

TCRdb's table, derived via immunoSEQ multiplex PCR, lists solely in-frame clones and lacks some. The sample records about 60,000 clones, roughly nine tenths being singletons. Trimming stripped 1 base from V and 8 bases from J, with 8 bases between. The CDR3 totals 11 residues. Germline CDR1 reads DFQATT; CDR2 reads SNEGSKA (reference sequence). The TCR originated in an adult with Crohn's disease. Sample: ileal tissue. This chain links TRBV20-1 with TRBJ1-2, with a tentative D call TRBD1 (5 bases). The DNA of the CDR3 is TGCAGTGCTAGAGTGCAGGGCGGCTACACCTTC. Its translation: CSARVQGGYTF.